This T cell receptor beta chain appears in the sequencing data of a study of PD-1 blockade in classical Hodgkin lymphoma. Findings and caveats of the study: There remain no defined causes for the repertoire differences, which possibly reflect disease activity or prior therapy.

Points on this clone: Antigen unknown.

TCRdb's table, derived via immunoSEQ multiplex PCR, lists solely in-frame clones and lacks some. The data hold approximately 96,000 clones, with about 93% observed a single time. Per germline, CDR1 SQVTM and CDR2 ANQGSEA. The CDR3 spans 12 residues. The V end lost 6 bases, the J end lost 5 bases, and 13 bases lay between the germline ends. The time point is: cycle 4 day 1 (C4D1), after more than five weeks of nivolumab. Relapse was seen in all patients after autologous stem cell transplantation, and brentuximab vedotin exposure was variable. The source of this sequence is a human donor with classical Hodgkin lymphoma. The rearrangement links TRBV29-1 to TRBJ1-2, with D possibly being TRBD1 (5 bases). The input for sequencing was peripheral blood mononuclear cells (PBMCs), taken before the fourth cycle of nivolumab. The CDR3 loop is CSVRGTDYGYTF. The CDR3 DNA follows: TGCAGCGTACGTGGGACGGATTATGGCTACACCTTC.